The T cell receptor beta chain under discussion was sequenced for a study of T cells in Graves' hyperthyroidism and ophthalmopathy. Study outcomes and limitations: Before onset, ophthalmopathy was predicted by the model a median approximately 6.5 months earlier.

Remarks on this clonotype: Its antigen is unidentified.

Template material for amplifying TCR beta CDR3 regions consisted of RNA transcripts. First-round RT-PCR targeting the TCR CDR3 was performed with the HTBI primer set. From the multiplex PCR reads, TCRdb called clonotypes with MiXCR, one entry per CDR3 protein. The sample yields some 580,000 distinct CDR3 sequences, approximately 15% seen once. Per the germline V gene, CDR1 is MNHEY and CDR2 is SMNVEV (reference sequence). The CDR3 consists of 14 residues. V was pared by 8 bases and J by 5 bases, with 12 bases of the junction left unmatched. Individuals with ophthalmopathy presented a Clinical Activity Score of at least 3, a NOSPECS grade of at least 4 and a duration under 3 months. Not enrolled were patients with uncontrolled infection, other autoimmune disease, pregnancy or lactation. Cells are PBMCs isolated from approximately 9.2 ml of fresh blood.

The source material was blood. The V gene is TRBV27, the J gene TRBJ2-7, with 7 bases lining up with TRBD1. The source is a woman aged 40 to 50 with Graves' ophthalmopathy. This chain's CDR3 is CASDTLGQRHEQYF. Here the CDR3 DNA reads TGTGCCAGCGATACTCTGGGACAGCGGCACGAGCAGTACTTC.